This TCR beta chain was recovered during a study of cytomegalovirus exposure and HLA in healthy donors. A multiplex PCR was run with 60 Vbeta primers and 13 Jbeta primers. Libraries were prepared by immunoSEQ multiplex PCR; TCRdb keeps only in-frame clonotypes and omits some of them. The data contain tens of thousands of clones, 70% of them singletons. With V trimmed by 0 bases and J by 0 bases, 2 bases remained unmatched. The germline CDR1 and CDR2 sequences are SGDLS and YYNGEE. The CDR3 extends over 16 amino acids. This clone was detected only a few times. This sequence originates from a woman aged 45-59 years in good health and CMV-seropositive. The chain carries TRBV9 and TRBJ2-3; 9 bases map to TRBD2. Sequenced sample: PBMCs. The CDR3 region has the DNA TGTGCCAGCAGCGTAGCTGCGGGGGGGAGCACAGATACGCAGTATTTT. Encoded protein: CASSVAAGGSTDTQYF.